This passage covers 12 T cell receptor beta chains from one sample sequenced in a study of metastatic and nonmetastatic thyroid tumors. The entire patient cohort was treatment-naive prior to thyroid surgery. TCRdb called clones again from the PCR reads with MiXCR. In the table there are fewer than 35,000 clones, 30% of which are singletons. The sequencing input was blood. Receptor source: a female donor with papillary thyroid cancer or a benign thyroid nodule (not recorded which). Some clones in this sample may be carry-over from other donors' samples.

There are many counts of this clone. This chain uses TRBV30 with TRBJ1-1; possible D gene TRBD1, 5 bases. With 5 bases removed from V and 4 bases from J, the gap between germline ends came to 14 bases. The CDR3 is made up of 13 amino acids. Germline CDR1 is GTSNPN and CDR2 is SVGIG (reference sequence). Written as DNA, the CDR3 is TGTGCCTGGGAGCTAGGGGTTGGCACTGAAGCTTTCTTT. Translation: CAWELGVGTEAFF.

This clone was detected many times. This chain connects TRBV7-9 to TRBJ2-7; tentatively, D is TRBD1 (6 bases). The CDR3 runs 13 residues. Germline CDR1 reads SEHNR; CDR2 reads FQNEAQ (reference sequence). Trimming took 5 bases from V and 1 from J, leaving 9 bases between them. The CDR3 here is CASSPGHSYEQYF. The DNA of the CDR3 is TGTGCCAGCAGCCCGGGACATTCCTACGAGCAGTACTTC.

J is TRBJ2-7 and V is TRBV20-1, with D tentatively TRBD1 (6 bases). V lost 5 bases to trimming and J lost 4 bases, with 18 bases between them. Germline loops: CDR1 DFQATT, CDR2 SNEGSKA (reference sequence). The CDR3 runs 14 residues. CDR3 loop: CSAEGPTRGYEQYF. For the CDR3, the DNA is TGCAGTGCTGAGGGCCCAACGAGGGGGTACGAGCAGTACTTC.

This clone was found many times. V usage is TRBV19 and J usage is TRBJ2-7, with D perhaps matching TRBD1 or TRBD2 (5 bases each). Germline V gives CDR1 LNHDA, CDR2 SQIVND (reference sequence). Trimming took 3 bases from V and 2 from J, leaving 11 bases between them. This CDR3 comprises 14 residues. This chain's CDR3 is CASSIGTEAYEQYF. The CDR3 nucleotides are TGTGCCAGTAGTATCGGGACGGAGGCCTACGAGCAGTACTTC. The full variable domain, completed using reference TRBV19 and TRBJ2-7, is DGGITQSPKYLFRKEGQNVTLSCEQNLNHDAMYWYRQDPGQGLRLIYYSQIVNDFQKGDIAEGYSVSREKKESFPLTVTSAQKNPTAFYLCASSIGTEAYEQYFGPGTRLTVT.

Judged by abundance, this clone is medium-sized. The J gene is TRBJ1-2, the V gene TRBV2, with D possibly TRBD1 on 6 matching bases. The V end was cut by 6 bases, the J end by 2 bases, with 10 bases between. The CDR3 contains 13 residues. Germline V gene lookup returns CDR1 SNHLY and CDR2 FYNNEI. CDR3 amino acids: CASRQGVNYGYTF. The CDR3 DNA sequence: TGTGCCAGCAGACAGGGAGTAAACTATGGCTACACCTTC.

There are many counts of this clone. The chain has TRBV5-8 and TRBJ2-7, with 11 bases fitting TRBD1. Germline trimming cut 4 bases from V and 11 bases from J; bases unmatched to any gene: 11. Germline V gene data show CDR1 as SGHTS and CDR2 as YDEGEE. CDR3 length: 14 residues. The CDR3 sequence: CASSLPDRGLKKYF. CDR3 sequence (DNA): TGTGCCAGCAGCCTCCCGGACAGGGGGCTTAAAAAGTACTTC. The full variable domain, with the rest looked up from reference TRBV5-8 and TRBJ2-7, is EAGVTQSPTHLIKTRGQQATLRCSPISGHTSVYWYQQALGLGLQFLLWYDEGEERNRGNFPPRFSGRQFPNYSSELNVNALELEDSALYLCASSLPDRGLKKYFGPGTRLTVT.

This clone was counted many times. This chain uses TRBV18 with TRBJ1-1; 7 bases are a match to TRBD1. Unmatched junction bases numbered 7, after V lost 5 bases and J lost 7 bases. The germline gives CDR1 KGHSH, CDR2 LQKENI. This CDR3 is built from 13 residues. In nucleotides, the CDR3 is TGTGCCAGCTCATTGGGACAGCGACTTGAAGCTTTCTTT. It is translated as CASSLGQRLEAFF.

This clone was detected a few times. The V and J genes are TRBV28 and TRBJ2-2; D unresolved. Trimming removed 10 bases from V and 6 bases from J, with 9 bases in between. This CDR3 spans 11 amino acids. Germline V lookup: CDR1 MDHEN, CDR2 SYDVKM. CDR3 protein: CATDWAGELFF. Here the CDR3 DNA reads TGTGCCACCGATTGGGCCGGGGAGCTGTTTTTT.

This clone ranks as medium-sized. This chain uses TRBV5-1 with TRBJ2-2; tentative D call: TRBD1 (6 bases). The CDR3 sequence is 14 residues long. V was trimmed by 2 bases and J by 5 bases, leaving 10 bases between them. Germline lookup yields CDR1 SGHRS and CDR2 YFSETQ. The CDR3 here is CASSLRTDTGELFF. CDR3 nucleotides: TGCGCCAGCAGCTTACGGACAGATACCGGGGAGCTGTTTTTT.

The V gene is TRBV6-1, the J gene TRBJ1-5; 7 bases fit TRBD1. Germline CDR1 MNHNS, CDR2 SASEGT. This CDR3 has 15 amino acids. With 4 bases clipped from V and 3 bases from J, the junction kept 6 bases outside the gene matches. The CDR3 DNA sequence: TGTGCCAGCAGTGTCCACAGGGGACCCAATCAGCCCCAGCATTTT. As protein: CASSVHRGPNQPQHF.

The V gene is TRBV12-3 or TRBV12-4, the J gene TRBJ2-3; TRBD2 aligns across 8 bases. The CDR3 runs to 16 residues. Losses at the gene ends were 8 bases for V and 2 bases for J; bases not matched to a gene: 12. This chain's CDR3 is CASDAGKRGNTDTQYF. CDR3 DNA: TGTGCCAGCGATGCGGGGAAGCGGGGGAACACAGATACGCAGTATTTT.

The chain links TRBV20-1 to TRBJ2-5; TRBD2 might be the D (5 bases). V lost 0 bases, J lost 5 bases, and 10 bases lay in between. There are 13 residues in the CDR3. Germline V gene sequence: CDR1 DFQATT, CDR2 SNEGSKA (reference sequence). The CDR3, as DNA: TGCAGTGCTAGAGATGAGGGTCCGGAGACCCAGTACTTC. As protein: CSARDEGPETQYF.